This T cell receptor beta chain came from a study of CD8+CD57+ T cells in acquired aplastic anemia. The wider study: The average for DNA from sorted CD4+ and CD8+ cells was 3 to 4 ug.

General study results and limits: Sharing between patients and controls was observed for around 27 CD8+ CDR3 sequences.

The V gene end was trimmed by 6 bases and the J gene end by 5 bases; junction bases not matched to a gene: 9. Germline V lookup: CDR1 SQVTM, CDR2 ANQGSEA. This CDR3 is built from 13 residues. Those patients picked for sequencing had displayed CD8+CD57+ cell expansion on flow cytometry. Severe acquired aplastic anemia was diagnosed in all patients. Prior therapy had not been administered to any patient at the time of blood sampling. Profiling of TCR beta VDJ combinations and CDR3 sequences used genomic DNA as template. MiXCR was run by TCRdb on the reads, yielding one entry per CDR3 protein. The data show over 250,000 distinct CDR3 sequences, with under 65% seen just once and roughly 1.2% held by the top ten. A note on this clonotype: No antigen is known for it.

Source material: sorted CD4+, CD8+, or CD8+CD57+ T cells (not recorded which) from PBMCs. This receptor was obtained from a human donor with aplastic anemia. V gene TRBV29-1 combines with J gene TRBJ1-2; 7 positions agree with TRBD1. CDR3 region: CSVISGGGYGYTF. In DNA form, the CDR3 reads TGCAGCGTCATCTCAGGGGGAGGATATGGCTACACCTTC.